The 11 T cell receptor beta chains presented below share a single source sample, sequenced in a study of cytomegalovirus exposure and HLA in healthy donors. The PCR employed 60 Vbeta primers together with 13 Jbeta primers. Data came from immunoSEQ multiplex PCR; TCRdb stores just in-frame clones and leaves some out. The sample has 180,000 or so clones, about 75% seen once. Material for sequencing was PBMCs. These receptors were taken from a man in his forties or fifties in good health and CMV-seropositive.

This chain links TRBV6-5 with TRBJ1-6, with D uncertain. Trimming left V 0 bases short and J 6 bases short, with 9 bases between. Per the germline V gene, CDR1 is MNHEY and CDR2 is SVGAGI. This CDR3 spans 15 amino acids. The DNA of the CDR3 is TGTGCCAGCAGTTACTCTCTTATGGCTAATTCACCCCTCCACTTT. Translated, it gives CASSYSLMANSPLHF.

This clone showed up just a few times. J is TRBJ1-3 and V is TRBV30; possible D gene TRBD1, 5 bases. CDR1 is GTSNPN and CDR2 is SVGIG in the germline V gene (reference sequence). V was pared by 4 bases and J by 4 bases, with 17 bases between. CDR3 length: 15 residues. Here the CDR3 DNA reads TGTGCCTGGACCGTGGGGGGTACCTTAGGAAACACCATATATTTT. This encodes CAWTVGGTLGNTIYF.

V gene TRBV5-1 combines with J gene TRBJ1-3; 8 nucleotides agree with TRBD1. J gave up 0 bases and V 4 bases, and 3 bases lay outside the gene matches. The CDR3 totals 15 residues. Germline CDR1 and CDR2: SGHRS and YFSETQ. Here the CDR3 reads CASSQDRVSGNTIYF. For the CDR3, the DNA is TGCGCCAGCAGCCAGGACAGGGTCTCTGGAAACACCATATATTTT.

The genes are TRBV19 and TRBJ2-7; 7 bases align to TRBD2. J lost 3 bases, V lost 5 bases, and 7 bases had no gene match. The CDR3 sequence is 14 residues long. The germline CDR1 and CDR2 sequences are LNHDA and SQIVND (reference sequence). CDR3 region: CASSRGVGDYEQYF. DNA of the CDR3: TGTGCCAGTAGTCGGGGGGTAGGAGACTACGAGCAGTACTTC.

Only one count was recorded for this clone. This chain uses TRBV5-6 with TRBJ2-3, with D possibly matching TRBD2 (5 bases). V was trimmed by 4 bases and J by 3 bases, leaving 15 bases between them. The CDR3 totals 15 residues. CDR1 SGHDT and CDR2 YYEEEE come from the germline V gene. The CDR3, as DNA: TGTGCCAGCAGCCCCTTCGGGGTCGGGACAGATACGCAGTATTTT. It translates to CASSPFGVGTDTQYF.

The V call is TRBV5-1, the J call TRBJ2-3; D is ambiguous. The V and J ends lost 0 bases and 2 bases respectively, with 13 bases between them. Germline CDR1 is SGHRS and CDR2 is YFSETQ. This CDR3 region has 16 residues. The CDR3 loop is CASSLAQNRNTDTQYF. In DNA form, the CDR3 reads TGCGCCAGCAGCTTGGCCCAGAACCGAAACACAGATACGCAGTATTTT.

This chain links TRBV6-5 with TRBJ1-1; no reliable D call. The length of the CDR3 is 15 residues. Germline CDR1 reads MNHEY; CDR2 reads SVGAGI. Deletions cut 0 bases from V and 0 bases from J, with 8 bases between. The CDR3 reads CASSYSRAMNTEAFF. The CDR3 region has the DNA TGTGCCAGCAGTTACTCGAGGGCCATGAACACTGAAGCTTTCTTT.

This chain joins TRBV5-5 and TRBJ2-1, with TRBD2 as a possible D gene (6 bases). The V gene lost 4 bases and the J gene lost 4 bases, with 18 bases spanning the gap. The CDR3 runs 16 residues. Germline CDR1 reads SGHKS; CDR2 reads YYEKEE (reference sequence). This chain's CDR3 is CASSQRTGVRYNEQFF. As DNA, the CDR3 is TGTGCCAGCAGCCAGCGGACGGGGGTTCGATACAATGAGCAGTTCTTC. The whole variable domain, filled in from reference TRBV5-5 and TRBJ2-1, reads DAGVTQSPTHLIKTRGQQVTLRCSPISGHKSVSWYQQVLGQGPQFIFQYYEKEERGRGNFPDRFSARQFPNYSSELNVNALLLGDSALYLCASSQRTGVRYNEQFFGPGTRLTVL.

The V gene is TRBV7-9, the J gene TRBJ1-4, with D unclear. The V end lost 1 base, the J end lost 3 bases, and 9 bases lay between the germline ends. Germline V gene data show CDR1 as SEHNR and CDR2 as FQNEAQ (reference sequence). This CDR3 spans 15 amino acids. CDR3 residues: CASSLVGGANEKLFF. CDR3 DNA sequence: TGTGCCAGCAGCTTAGTAGGCGGGGCTAATGAAAAACTGTTTTTT.

V and J are TRBV9 and TRBJ2-1; 10 bases are shared with TRBD2. The germline gives CDR1 SGDLS, CDR2 YYNGEE. With 0 bases clipped from V and 2 bases from J, the junction kept 5 bases outside the gene matches. The CDR3 length is 17 residues. CDR3 loop: CASSVGTSGYAYNEQFF. CDR3 in DNA: TGTGCCAGCAGCGTAGGGACTAGCGGTTATGCCTACAATGAGCAGTTCTTC.

DNA of the CDR3: TGTGCCAGCAGCTGGGGGACAGGGAGCCCTGAAGCTTTCTTT. It codes for CASSWGTGSPEAFF. J is TRBJ1-1 and V is TRBV5-6, with 9 positions matching TRBD1. V dropped 3 bases and J dropped 6; count of bases not matched to a gene: 6. The CDR3 is made up of 14 amino acids. Looked up from germline, CDR1 is SGHDT and CDR2 is YYEEEE. Full variable domain (outside the CDR3, taken from reference TRBV5-6 and TRBJ1-1): DAGVTQSPTHLIKTRGQQVTLRCSPKSGHDTVSWYQQALGQGPQFIFQYYEEEERQRGNFPDRFSGHQFPNYSSELNVNALLLGDSALYLCASSWGTGSPEAFFGQGTRLTVV.